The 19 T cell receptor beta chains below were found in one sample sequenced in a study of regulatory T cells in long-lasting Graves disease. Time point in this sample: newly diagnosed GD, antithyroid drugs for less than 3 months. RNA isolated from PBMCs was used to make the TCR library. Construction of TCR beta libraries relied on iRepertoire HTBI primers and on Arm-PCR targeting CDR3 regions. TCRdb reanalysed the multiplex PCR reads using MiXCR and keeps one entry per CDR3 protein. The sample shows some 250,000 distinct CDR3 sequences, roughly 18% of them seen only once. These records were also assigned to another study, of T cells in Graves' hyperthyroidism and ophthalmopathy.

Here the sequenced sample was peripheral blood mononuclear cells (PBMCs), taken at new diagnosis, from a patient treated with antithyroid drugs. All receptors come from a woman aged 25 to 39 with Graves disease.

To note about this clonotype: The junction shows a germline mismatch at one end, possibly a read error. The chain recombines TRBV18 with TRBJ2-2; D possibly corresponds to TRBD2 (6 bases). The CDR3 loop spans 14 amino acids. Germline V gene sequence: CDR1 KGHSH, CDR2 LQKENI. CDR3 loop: CASSPNPTTGGLFF. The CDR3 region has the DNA TGTGCCAGCTCACCAAACCCCACCACCGGGGGGCTGTTTTTT.

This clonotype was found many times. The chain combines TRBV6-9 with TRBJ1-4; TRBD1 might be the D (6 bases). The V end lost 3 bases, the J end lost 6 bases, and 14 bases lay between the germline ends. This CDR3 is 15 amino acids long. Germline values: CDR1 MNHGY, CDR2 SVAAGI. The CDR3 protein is CASSYRGGRDEKLFF. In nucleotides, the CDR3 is TGTGCCAGCAGTTACCGAGGGGGGCGGGATGAAAAACTGTTTTTT.

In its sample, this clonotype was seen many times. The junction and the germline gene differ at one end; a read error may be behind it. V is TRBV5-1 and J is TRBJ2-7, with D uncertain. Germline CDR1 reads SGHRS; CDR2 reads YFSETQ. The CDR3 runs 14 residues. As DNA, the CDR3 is TGTGCCAGCAGCTTAGAAGGCGGAACCTACGAGCAGTACTTC. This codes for CASSLEGGTYEQYF.

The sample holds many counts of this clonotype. The CDR3 sequence: CASSYSEYRGLTNTEAFF. DNA for the CDR3: TGTGCCAGCAGTTATAGTGAATACAGGGGCTTGACGAACACTGAAGCTTTCTTT. V usage is TRBV6-2 or TRBV6-3 and J usage is TRBJ1-1; TRBD1 aligns across 7 bases. Germline V gene lookup returns CDR1 MNHEY and CDR2 SVGEGT. The CDR3 totals 18 residues. Trimming at V came to 3 bases and at J to 1 base, leaving 14 bases not matched to a gene.

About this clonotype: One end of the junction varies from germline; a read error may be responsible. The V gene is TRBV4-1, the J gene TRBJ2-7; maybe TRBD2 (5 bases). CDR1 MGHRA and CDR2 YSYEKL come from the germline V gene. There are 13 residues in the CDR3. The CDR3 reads CASSQAPGDEQYF. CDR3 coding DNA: TGTGCCAGCAGCCAAGCCCCCGGGGACGAGCAGTACTTC.

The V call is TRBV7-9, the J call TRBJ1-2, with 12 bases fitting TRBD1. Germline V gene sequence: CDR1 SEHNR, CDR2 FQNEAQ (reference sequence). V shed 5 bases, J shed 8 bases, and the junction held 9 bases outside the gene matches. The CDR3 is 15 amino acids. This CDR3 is CASSRGTGGAGGYTF. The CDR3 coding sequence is TGTGCCAGCAGCCGAGGGACAGGGGGCGCAGGAGGCTACACCTTC. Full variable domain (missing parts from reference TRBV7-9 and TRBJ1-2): DTGVSQNPRHKITKRGQNVTFRCDPISEHNRLYWYRQTLGQGPEFLTYFQNEAQLEKSRLLSDRFSAERPKGSFSTLEIQRTEQGDSAMYLCASSRGTGGAGGYTFGSGTRLTVV.

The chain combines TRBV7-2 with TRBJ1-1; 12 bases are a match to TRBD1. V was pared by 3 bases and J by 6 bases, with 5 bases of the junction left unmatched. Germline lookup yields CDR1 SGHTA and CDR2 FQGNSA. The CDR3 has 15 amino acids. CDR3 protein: CASSFGTGGVAEAFF. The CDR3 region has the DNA TGTGCCAGCAGCTTCGGGACAGGGGGCGTCGCTGAAGCTTTCTTT.

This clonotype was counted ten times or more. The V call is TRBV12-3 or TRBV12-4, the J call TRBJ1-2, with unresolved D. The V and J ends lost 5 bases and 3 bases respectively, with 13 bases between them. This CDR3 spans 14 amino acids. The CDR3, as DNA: TGTGCCAGCAGTGCATGGACGACGGACTATGGCTACACCTTC. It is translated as CASSAWTTDYGYTF.

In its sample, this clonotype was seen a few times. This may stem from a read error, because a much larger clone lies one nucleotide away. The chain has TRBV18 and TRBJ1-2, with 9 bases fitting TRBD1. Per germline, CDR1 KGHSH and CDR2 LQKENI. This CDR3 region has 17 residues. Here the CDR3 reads CASSPMTGGTFFEGCTF. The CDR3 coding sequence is TGTGCCAGCTCACCAATGACAGGGGGGACCTTTTTTGAGGGCTGCACCTTC.

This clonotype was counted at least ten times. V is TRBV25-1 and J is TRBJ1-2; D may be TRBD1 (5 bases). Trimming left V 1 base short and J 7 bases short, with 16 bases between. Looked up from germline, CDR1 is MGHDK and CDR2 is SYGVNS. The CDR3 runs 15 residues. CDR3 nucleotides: TGTGCCAGCAGTGAATTTGGGCAGGGTGATTCTGGCTACACCTTC. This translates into CASSEFGQGDSGYTF.

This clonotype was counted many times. The CDR3 is CASSDRTTQETQYF. The DNA of the CDR3 is TGTGCCAGCAGTGACAGGACGACCCAAGAGACCCAGTACTTC. The chain recombines TRBV12-3 or TRBV12-4 with TRBJ2-5; D is perhaps TRBD1 (6 bases). The CDR3 has 14 amino acids. The ends were cut back, 5 bases at V and 1 base at J, with 11 bases in the middle.

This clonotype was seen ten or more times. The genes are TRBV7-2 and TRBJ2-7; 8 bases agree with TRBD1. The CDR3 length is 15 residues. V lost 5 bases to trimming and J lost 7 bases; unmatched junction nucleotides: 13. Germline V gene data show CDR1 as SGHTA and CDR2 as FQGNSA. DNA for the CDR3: TGTGCCAGCAGCCGCAAATACAGGGGGTCGGAAGAGCAGTACTTC. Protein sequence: CASSRKYRGSEEQYF. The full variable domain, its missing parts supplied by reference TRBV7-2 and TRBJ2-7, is GAGVSQSPSNKVTEKGKDVELRCDPISGHTALYWYRQSLGQGLEFLIYFQGNSAPDKSGLPSDRFSAERTGGSVSTLTIQRTQQEDSAVYLCASSRKYRGSEEQYFGPGTRLTVT.

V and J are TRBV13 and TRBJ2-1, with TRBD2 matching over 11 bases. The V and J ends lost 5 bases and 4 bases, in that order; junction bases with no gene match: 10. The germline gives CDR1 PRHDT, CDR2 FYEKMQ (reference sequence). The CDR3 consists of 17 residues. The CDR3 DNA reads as TGTGCCAGCAGCGACCCTAGCGGGGGGCGTAGATACAATGAGCAGTTCTTC. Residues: CASSDPSGGRRYNEQFF.

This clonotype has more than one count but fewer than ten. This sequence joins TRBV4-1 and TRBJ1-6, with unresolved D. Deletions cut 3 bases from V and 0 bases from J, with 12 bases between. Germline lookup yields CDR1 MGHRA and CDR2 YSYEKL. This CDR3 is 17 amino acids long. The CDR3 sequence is CASSQISGSSYNSPLHF. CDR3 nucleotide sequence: TGCGCCAGCAGCCAGATTAGCGGGAGCTCCTATAATTCACCCCTCCACTTT.

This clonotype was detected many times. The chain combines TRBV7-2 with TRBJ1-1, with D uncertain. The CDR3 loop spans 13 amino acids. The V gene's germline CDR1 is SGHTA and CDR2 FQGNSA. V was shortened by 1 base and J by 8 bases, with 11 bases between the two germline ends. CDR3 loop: CASSLGLIGEAFF. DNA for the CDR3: TGTGCCAGCAGCTTAGGGCTTATAGGAGAAGCTTTCTTT.

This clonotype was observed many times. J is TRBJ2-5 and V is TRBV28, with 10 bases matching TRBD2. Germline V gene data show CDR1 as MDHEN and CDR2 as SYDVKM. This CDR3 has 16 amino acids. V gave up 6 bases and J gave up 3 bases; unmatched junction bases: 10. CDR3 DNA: TGTGCCAGCAGACGCCCCCTAGCGGGGGAAGAAGAGACCCAGTACTTC. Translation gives CASRRPLAGEEETQYF. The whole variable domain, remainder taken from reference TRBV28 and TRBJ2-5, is DVKVTQSSRYLVKRTGEKVFLECVQDMDHENMFWYRQDPGLGLRLIYFSYDVKMKEKGDIPEGYSVSREKKERFSLILESASTNQTSMYLCASRRPLAGEEETQYFGPGTRLLVL.

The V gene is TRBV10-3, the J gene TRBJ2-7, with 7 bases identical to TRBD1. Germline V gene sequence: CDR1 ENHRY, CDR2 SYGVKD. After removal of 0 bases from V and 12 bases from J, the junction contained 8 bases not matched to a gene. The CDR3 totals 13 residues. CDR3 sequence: CAISESGGGSRYF. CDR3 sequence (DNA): TGTGCCATCAGTGAGTCAGGGGGCGGTTCACGGTACTTC.

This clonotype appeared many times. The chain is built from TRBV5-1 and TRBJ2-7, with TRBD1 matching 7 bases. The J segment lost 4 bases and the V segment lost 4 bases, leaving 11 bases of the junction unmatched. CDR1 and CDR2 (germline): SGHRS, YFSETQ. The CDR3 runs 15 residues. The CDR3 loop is CASSPGTERPYEQYF. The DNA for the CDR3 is TGCGCCAGCAGCCCTGGGACAGAAAGGCCGTACGAGCAGTACTTC.

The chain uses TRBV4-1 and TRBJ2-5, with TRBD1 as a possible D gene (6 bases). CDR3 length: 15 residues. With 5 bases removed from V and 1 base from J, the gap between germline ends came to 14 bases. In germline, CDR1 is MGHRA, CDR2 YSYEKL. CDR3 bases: TGCGCCAGCAGCTCCCATAGGGGGAGCCAAGAGACCCAGTACTTC. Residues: CASSSHRGSQETQYF.